This TCR beta chain was sequenced for a study of T cell responses to AZD1222 COVID-19 vaccine. V was clipped by 5 bases and J by 2 bases, with 12 bases between them. The CDR3 spans 14 residues. Germline CDR1 reads MNHEY; CDR2 reads SVGAGI. Some clones are missing from TCRdb's copy, which holds only in-frame ones; the method was immunoSEQ multiplex PCR. The profile shows 190,000 or so clones, 88% of them singletons. Sequenced here: peripheral blood, sampled 28 days after the second AZD1222 dose. The sequence was obtained from an adult who received the AZD1222 COVID-19 vaccine. The J gene is TRBJ1-2, the V gene TRBV6-5, with TRBD1 as a possible D gene (6 bases). The CDR3 reads CASSRTEANYGYTF. In DNA, the CDR3 is TGTGCCAGCAGTCGGACAGAAGCCAACTATGGCTACACCTTC.